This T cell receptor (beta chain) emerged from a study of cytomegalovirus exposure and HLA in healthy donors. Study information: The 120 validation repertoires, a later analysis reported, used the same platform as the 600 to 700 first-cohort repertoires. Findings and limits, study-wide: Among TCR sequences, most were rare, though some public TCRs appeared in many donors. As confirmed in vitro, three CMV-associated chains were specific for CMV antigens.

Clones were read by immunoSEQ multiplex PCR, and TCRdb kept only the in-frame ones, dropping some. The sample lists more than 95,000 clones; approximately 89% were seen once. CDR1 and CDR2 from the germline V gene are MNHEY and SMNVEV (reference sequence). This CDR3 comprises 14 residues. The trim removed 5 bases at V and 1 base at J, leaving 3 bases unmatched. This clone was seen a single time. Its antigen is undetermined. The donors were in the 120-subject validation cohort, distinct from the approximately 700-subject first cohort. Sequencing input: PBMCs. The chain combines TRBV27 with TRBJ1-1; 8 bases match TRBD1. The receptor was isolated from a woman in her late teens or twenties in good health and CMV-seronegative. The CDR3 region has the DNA TGTGCCAGCAGTATCAGGGGGCGGAACACTGAAGCTTTCTTT. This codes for CASSIRGRNTEAFF.